This T cell receptor delta chain originates from a study of gamma-delta chains in newborns, infants, children. TCRdb re-called the reads using CATT. The sample lists 9,000 to 13,000 delta-chain clones, roughly 8% occurring once. The trim removed 0 bases at V and 0 bases at J, leaving 2 bases unmatched. The V gene's germline CDR1 is GEAIGNYY and CDR2 EKD. The CDR3 extends over 16 amino acids. This clone was counted only a few times. This sequence originates from a child who was a newborn, infant or young child, either healthy, febrile or measles-vaccinated (not recorded which). Sequencing was done on a sample of blood. The genes are TRDV2 and TRDJ1, with 11 bases aligning to TRDD3. CDR3 sequence reads: CACDTMGDTYTDKLIF. CDR3 sequence (DNA): TGTGCCTGTGACACCATGGGGGATACGTACACCGATAAACTCATCTTT.